This section outlines one T cell receptor (beta chain) sequence together with its context. The data belong to a study of blood T cell repertoires in COVID-19. Overall study context: Samples of COVID-19 (acute and convalescent) were obtained from the United States, Italy and Spain. PBMCs, B-cell-depleted T cells, or T cells were the source of the cDNA or gDNA that made up the material.

Original analysis: Nucleated cell counts were estimated from reference gene primer amplification. Sequenced by immunoSEQ multiplex PCR; TCRdb stores in-frame clones only, minus some. V, J and clone size derive from that table, while D and trimming were established from the DNA sequence. The sample lists some 380,000 clones; 85% to 90% were seen once. The CDR3 has 16 residues. CDR1 and CDR2 from the germline V gene are KGHSH and LQKENI. V lost 0 bases to trimming and J lost 5 bases, with 16 bases between them. The gene calls are TRBV18 and TRBJ1-1; D is unresolved. The material sequenced was peripheral blood. This receptor was identified in a man between 18 and 29 years old with active or convalescent COVID-19. The CDR3 DNA follows: TGTGCCAGCTCACCACCGTCTGCGGGCATGGGAACTGAAGCTTTCTTT. It is translated as CASSPPSAGMGTEAFF.